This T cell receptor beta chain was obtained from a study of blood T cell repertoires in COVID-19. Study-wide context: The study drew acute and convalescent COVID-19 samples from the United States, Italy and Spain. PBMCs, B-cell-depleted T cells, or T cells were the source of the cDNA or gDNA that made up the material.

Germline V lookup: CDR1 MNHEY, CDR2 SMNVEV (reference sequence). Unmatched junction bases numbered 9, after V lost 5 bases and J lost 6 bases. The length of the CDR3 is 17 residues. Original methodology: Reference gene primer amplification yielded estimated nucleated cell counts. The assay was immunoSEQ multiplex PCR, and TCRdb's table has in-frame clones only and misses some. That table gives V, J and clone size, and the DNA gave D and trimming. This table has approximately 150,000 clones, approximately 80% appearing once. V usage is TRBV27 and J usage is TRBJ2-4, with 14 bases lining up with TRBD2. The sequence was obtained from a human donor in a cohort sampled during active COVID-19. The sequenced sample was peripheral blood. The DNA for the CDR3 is TGTGCCAGCAGTCCGAGGACTAGCGGGAGGCTTGGAAACATTCAGTACTTC. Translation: CASSPRTSGRLGNIQYF.